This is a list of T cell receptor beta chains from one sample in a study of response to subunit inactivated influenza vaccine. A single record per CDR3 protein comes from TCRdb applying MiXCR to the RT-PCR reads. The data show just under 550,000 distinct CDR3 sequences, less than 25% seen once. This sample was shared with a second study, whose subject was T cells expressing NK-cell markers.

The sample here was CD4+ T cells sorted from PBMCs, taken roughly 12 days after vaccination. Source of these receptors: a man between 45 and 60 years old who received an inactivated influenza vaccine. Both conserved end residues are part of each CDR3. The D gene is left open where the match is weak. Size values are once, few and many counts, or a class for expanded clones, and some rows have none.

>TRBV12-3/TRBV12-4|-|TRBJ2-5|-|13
TGTGCCAGCAGAAAACAGCCTCAAGAGACCCAGTACTTC
CASRKQPQETQYF
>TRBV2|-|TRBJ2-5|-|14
TGTGCCAGCAAGGGACTTTCCGAGGGAGAGACCCAGTACTTC
CASKGLSEGETQYF
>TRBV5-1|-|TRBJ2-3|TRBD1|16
TGCGCCAGCAGCGCCCTAGGGACAGGGGGCACAGATACGCAGTATTTT
CASSALGTGGTDTQYF
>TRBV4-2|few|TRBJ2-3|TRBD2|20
TGTGCCAGCAGCCAAGAACCATGGACTAGCGCCGAAAGGGGTACAGATACGCAGTATTTT
CASSQEPWTSAERGTDTQYF
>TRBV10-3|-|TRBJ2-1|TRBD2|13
TGTGCCATCAGACTGGGACTAGCGGATGAGCAGTTCTTC
CAIRLGLADEQFF
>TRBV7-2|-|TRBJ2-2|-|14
TGTGCCAGCAGCTTAGTGGACAAGACCGGGGAGCTGTTTTTT
CASSLVDKTGELFF
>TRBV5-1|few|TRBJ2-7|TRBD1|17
TGCGCCAGCAGCTGGGGATTAAGACAGGGGGCCTCCTACGAGCAGTACTTC
CASSWGLRQGASYEQYF
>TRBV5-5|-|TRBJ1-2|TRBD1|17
TGTGCCAGCAGCTTGGTGCCGGGACAGCGACCTAACTATGGCTACACCTTC
CASSLVPGQRPNYGYTF
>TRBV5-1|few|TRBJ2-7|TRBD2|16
TGCGCCAGCAGCTTGGAGGGGGGACTAGCGGGAGACGAGCAGTACTTC
CASSLEGGLAGDEQYF
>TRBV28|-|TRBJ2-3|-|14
TGTGCCACCCAGTTTAATCTGGGGACAGATACGCAGTATTTT
CATQFNLGTDTQYF
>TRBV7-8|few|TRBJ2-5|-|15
TGTGCCAGCAGCTTCATAAGCGGAGGGGGGGAGACCCAGTACTTC
CASSFISGGGETQYF
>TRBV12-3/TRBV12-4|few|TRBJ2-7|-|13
TGTGCCAGCAGTTTTTTCGATGACGGGGAGCAGTACTTC
CASSFFDDGEQYF
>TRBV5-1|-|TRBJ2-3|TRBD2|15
TGCGCCAGCAGCTTCACAGCGGGGAGCGCAGATACGCAGTATTTT
CASSFTAGSADTQYF
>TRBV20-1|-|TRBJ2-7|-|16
TGCAGTGCTAGAGGTAGGAATAGCGGAGGGATCTACGAGCAGTACTTC
CSARGRNSGGIYEQYF
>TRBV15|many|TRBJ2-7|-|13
TGTGCCACCAGCAGAGATGGCATGGGCGAGCAGTACTTC
CATSRDGMGEQYF
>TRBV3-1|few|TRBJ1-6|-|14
TGTGCCAGCAGCCATGGACAGATCAATTCACCCCTCCACTTT
CASSHGQINSPLHF
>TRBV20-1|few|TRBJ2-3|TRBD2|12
TGCAGTCTAGCGGACAACGCAGATACGCAGTATTTT
CSLADNADTQYF
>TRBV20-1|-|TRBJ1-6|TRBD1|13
TGCAGTGCTCGGGACAGAAATAATTCACCCCTCCACTTT
CSARDRNNSPLHF
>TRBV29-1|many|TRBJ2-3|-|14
TGCAGCGTTGAGAAGACCCAACCCGGGGATACGCAGTATTTT
CSVEKTQPGDTQYF
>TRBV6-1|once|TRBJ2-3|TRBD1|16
TGTGCCAGCAGTAAGGGACAGGCGGTGGGCACAGATACGCAGTATTTT
CASSKGQAVGTDTQYF
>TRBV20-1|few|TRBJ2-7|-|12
TGCAGTGCTAACAGGCAGGGTTACGAGCAGTACTTC
CSANRQGYEQYF
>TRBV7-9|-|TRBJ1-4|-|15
TGTGCCAGCAGCTTAGAGGAGACAGCCAATGAAAAACTGTTTTTT
CASSLEETANEKLFF
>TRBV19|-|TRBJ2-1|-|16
TGTGCCAGTAGTATTTTTGTACTCTCATCCTACAATGAGCAGTTCTTC
CASSIFVLSSYNEQFF
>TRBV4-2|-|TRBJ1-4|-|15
TGTGCCAGCAGCCCTACGGACACAACTAATGAAAAACTGTTTTTT
CASSPTDTTNEKLFF
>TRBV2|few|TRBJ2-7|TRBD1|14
TGTGCCAGCAGAGTTGACAGGGTGACCTACGAGCAGTACTTC
CASRVDRVTYEQYF
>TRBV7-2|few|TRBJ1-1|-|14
TGTGCCAGCAGCTTAAGGTGGGGAGGATCTGAAGCTTTCTTT
CASSLRWGGSEAFF